The present entry profiles one TCR beta chain with its context. Its specificity is not known. The data originate from a study of OX40 agonist ivuxolimab in advanced cancers. About the research overall: Clinicians treated patients with ivuxolimab, an agonistic anti-OX40 (CD134) antibody. Aged about 23 to 80 with a mean of approximately 57 years, they were roughly 83% male.

The germline CDR1 and CDR2 sequences are SEHNR and FQNEAQ (reference sequence). V was pared by 1 base and J by 3 bases, with 9 bases of the junction left unmatched. The CDR3 is 17 residues long. Study results and caveats: Clones of CD4+ and CD8+ blood T cells grew by week 6 at doses of 0.1 to 3.0 mg/kg.

Here immunoSEQ multiplex PCR was the method, and the copy in TCRdb shows in-frame clones only, minus some. The repertoire holds over 65,000 clones, with approximately 80% as singletons. The source material was CD4+ or CD8+ T cells sorted from blood, sampled in a trial of the OX40 agonist ivuxolimab. The sequence was obtained from an adult with an advanced solid tumor such as melanoma, head and neck, liver or kidney cancer. The chain employs TRBV7-9 and TRBJ2-3; 8 bases map to TRBD1. Here the CDR3 reads CASSLVYGTGETDTQYF. The CDR3, as DNA: TGTGCCAGCAGCTTAGTGTATGGGACAGGTGAAACAGATACGCAGTATTTT.